One and the same sample provided the 3 T cell receptor beta chains below, sequenced in a study of blood T cells in healthy people across ages. Primed by a sample-barcoded 5' primer and a J-beta primer mix, a second PCR proceeded for roughly 6 to 12 cycles. TCRdb passed the 5' RACE reads through MiXCR, listing each CDR3 protein once. The sample has about 1.5 million distinct CDR3 sequences, roughly 43% seen once. Sequencing was performed on blood. Receptor source: a woman in her late teens or twenties in good health.

This chain joins TRBV6-5 and TRBJ2-5; a possible D gene is TRBD2 (7 bases). The CDR3 length is 18 residues. Germline V gene lookup returns CDR1 MNHEY and CDR2 SVGAGI. Trimming took off 0 bases at V and 2 bases at J, with 19 bases between the two ends. CDR3 in amino acids: CASSYSRRGALTQETQYF. DNA of the CDR3: TGTGCCAGCAGTTACTCGAGACGGGGGGCGCTAACACAAGAGACCCAGTACTTC.

The V call is TRBV28, the J call TRBJ1-5; D uncertain. The length of the CDR3 is 11 residues. Germline V gene data show CDR1 as MDHEN and CDR2 as SYDVKM. Trimming shortened V by 6 bases and J by 12 bases, and 12 bases separated the two germline ends. CDR3 residues: CASSYSGSQHF. DNA for the CDR3: TGTGCCAGCAGCTATTCGGGAAGCCAGCATTTT.

This clonotype has only one observation. V gene TRBV7-2 combines with J gene TRBJ1-5; TRBD1 might be the D (6 bases). CDR1 and CDR2 from the germline V gene are SGHTA and FQGNSA. The CDR3 runs 15 residues. Deletions cut 5 bases from V and 6 bases from J, with 17 bases between. CDR3 residues: CASSPGGGSGQPQHF. The CDR3, as DNA: TGTGCCAGCAGCCCGGGAGGGGGGAGTGGTCAGCCCCAGCATTTT. Complete variable domain (other parts from reference TRBV7-2 and TRBJ1-5): GAGVSQSPSNKVTEKGKDVELRCDPISGHTALYWYRQSLGQGLEFLIYFQGNSAPDKSGLPSDRFSAERTGGSVSTLTIQRTQQEDSAVYLCASSPGGGSGQPQHFGDGTRLSIL.